The 29 T cell receptor beta chains given below trace back to one sample, sequenced in a study of cytomegalovirus exposure and HLA in healthy donors. The PCR employed 60 Vbeta primers together with 13 Jbeta primers. Produced via immunoSEQ multiplex PCR; TCRdb's table is partial and in-frame only. The sample yields under 200,000 clones, around three quarters seen once. Sequenced input: PBMCs. The receptor source for this set is a woman in her 30s in good health and CMV-seropositive.

This chain uses TRBV30 with TRBJ1-2; a weak D match, TRBD1 (6 bases). Trimming cost V 8 bases and J 0 bases, with 22 bases left between them. Germline loops: CDR1 GTSNPN, CDR2 SVGIG (reference sequence). This CDR3 region has 16 residues. The DNA of the CDR3 is TGTGCCATGGAGGGGGGGAAATCCTTACCTAACTATGGCTACACCTTC. Protein product: CAMEGGKSLPNYGYTF.

This chain joins TRBV19 and TRBJ2-5; the match to TRBD1 covers 9 bases. Trimming cost V 4 bases and J 5 bases; bases outside gene matches: 2. The CDR3 contains 13 residues. The germline V gene has CDR1 LNHDA and CDR2 SQIVND (reference sequence). The CDR3 here is CASSTGTGETQYF. The CDR3 DNA sequence: TGTGCCAGTAGTACTGGGACAGGGGAGACCCAGTACTTC.

The chain is built from TRBV7-9 and TRBJ1-2, with no clear D. The CDR3 runs 14 residues. Germline V gene lookup returns CDR1 SEHNR and CDR2 FQNEAQ (reference sequence). V was cut by 1 base and J by 6 bases, with 12 bases left in between. CDR3 sequence reads: CASSLVVETNGYTF. The CDR3 DNA reads TGTGCCAGCAGCTTAGTAGTCGAAACTAATGGCTACACCTTC.

V is TRBV18 and J is TRBJ2-7; 10 bases map to TRBD2. The CDR3 runs 14 residues. Germline V gene sequence: CDR1 KGHSH, CDR2 LQKENI. Trimming removed 6 bases from V and 2 bases from J; junction bases left unmatched: 4. CDR3 amino acids: CASSELAGPYEQYF. The CDR3 coding sequence is TGTGCCAGCTCCGAACTAGCGGGGCCCTACGAGCAGTACTTC.

This rearrangement joins TRBV29-1 to TRBJ1-2; tentatively, D is TRBD1 (5 bases). V lost 4 bases and J lost 10, with 25 bases in between. Germline assignment: CDR1 SQVTM and CDR2 ANQGSEA. The CDR3 covers 15 residues. The CDR3 DNA reads TGCAGCGTTGTTCCCGGGGGGTGGGATGGGGCTGACTACACCTTC. Translated: CSVVPGGWDGADYTF.

The CDR3 region has the DNA TGTGCCAGCAGTGACCGGGACAGGGGCACTGAAGCTTTCTTT. Its protein product is CASSDRDRGTEAFF. V gene TRBV25-1 combines with J gene TRBJ1-1, with 10 bases identical to TRBD1. V dropped 3 bases and J dropped 4; count of bases not matched to a gene: 2. The CDR3 loop spans 14 amino acids. Germline CDR1 is MGHDK and CDR2 is SYGVNS.

The chain employs TRBV11-2 and TRBJ1-2; 8 positions match TRBD1. CDR1 SGHAT and CDR2 FQNNGV come from the germline V gene. V was clipped by 4 bases and J by 8 bases; unmatched bases: 6. The CDR3 has 13 amino acids. The CDR3 coding sequence is TGTGCCAGCAGCTCAGGGGGCTTTGAAGGCTACACCTTC. Protein product: CASSSGGFEGYTF.

This rearrangement joins TRBV4-1 to TRBJ2-7; TRBD2 matches 7 bases. With 1 base clipped from V and 5 bases from J, the junction kept 8 bases outside the gene matches. Looked up from germline, CDR1 is MGHRA and CDR2 is YSYEKL. The CDR3 extends over 15 amino acids. The CDR3 sequence: CASSQGVVGGDEQYF. CDR3 DNA sequence: TGCGCCAGCAGCCAAGGAGTCGTGGGGGGGGACGAGCAGTACTTC.

This rearrangement joins TRBV7-9 to TRBJ1-1; possibly TRBD1 for D (6 bases). The germline CDR1 and CDR2 sequences are SEHNR and FQNEAQ (reference sequence). The CDR3 sequence is 16 residues long. The V end was cut by 4 bases, the J end by 3 bases, with 18 bases between. The CDR3 DNA is TGTGCCAGCAGCTCATACAAAAGGGGGGGAGACACTGAAGCTTTCTTT. The encoded protein is CASSSYKRGGDTEAFF.

The V gene is TRBV29-1, the J gene TRBJ1-1; D not resolved. This CDR3 has 12 residues. The V gene's germline CDR1 is SQVTM and CDR2 ANQGSEA. Trimming shortened V by 1 base and J by 10 bases, and 13 bases separated the two germline ends. The CDR3 DNA follows: TGCAGCGTTGAAGTTGGCCGGGAAGTAGCTTTCTTT. It specifies CSVEVGREVAFF.

This clone was seen only once. CDR3: CASSQDARGNTEAFF. The CDR3 DNA reads as TGCGCCAGCAGCCAAGATGCCAGGGGAAACACTGAAGCTTTCTTT. The chain recombines TRBV4-3 with TRBJ1-1; the D gene is possibly TRBD1 (6 bases). The germline V and J ends were trimmed by 0 bases and 2 bases, with 10 bases remaining between them. CDR3 length: 15 amino acids. Germline loops: CDR1 LGHNA, CDR2 YSLEER.

The rearrangement links TRBV27 to TRBJ1-2; 11 positions match TRBD1. Per germline, CDR1 MNHEY and CDR2 SMNVEV (reference sequence). V lost 4 bases, J lost 5 bases, and 3 bases stayed unmatched. This CDR3 is 14 amino acids long. The CDR3 nucleotides are TGTGCCAGCAGTTCGGGACAGGGGGTATATGGCTACACCTTC. Amino acid sequence: CASSSGQGVYGYTF.

The chain uses TRBV9 and TRBJ1-6; perhaps TRBD1 as D (5 bases). The V end was cut by 10 bases, the J end by 8 bases, with 13 bases between. The CDR3 extends over 12 amino acids. Germline CDR1 and CDR2: SGDLS and YYNGEE. This CDR3 reads CASGQGDSPLHF. The CDR3 DNA reads TGTGCCTCCGGGCAGGGTGATTCACCCCTCCACTTT.

The chain couples TRBV4-1 to TRBJ2-1, with 15 bases that match TRBD2. J gave up 4 bases and V 4 bases, and 5 bases lay outside the gene matches. Per germline, CDR1 MGHRA and CDR2 YSYEKL. The CDR3 spans 17 residues. The CDR3 DNA reads as TGCGCCAGCAGCCTGAAGGGACTAGCGGGAGGTTACAATGAGCAGTTCTTC. Translation gives CASSLKGLAGGYNEQFF.

This clone was counted only a few times. V is TRBV4-2 and J is TRBJ2-7, with a possible D match to TRBD2 (5 bases). Trimming stripped 1 base from V and 0 bases from J, with 13 bases between. Looked up from germline, CDR1 is LGHNA and CDR2 is YNFKEQ. This CDR3 region has 16 residues. The chain's CDR3 is CASSQVYRLSSYEQYF. The CDR3, as DNA: TGTGCCAGCAGCCAAGTCTACAGACTAAGCTCCTACGAGCAGTACTTC.

Notes on this clone: The junction does not match germline at one end; this may be a read error. The chain couples TRBV14 to TRBJ2-7; 9 positions match TRBD1. Per germline, CDR1 SGHDN and CDR2 FVKESK. The CDR3 consists of 14 residues. CDR3 sequence reads: CASSPWDRDYEQYF. CDR3 DNA sequence: TGTGCCAGCAGCCCCTGGGACAGGGACTACGAGCAATACTTC.

With respect to this clone: This CDR3 is also generated by other DNA sequences in the sample. The V call is TRBV18, the J call TRBJ2-5; tentatively, D is TRBD2 (6 bases). The CDR3 contains 13 residues. The germline V gene encodes CDR1 KGHSH and CDR2 LQKENI. Trimming removed 3 bases at V and 1 base at J, with 6 bases between. The CDR3 nucleotides read TGTGCCAGCTCACCGGGACTCCAAGAGACCCAGTACTTC. Translated, it gives CASSPGLQETQYF.

This chain's CDR3 is CASSQGQGLEQETQYF. The CDR3 DNA is TGTGCCAGCAGCCAAGGACAGGGCCTCGAACAAGAGACCCAGTACTTC. The V call is TRBV11-3, the J call TRBJ2-5; the match to TRBD1 covers 8 bases. The ends lost 5 bases at V and 2 bases at J; junction bases unmatched: 10. CDR1 and CDR2 (germline): SGHNT, YENEEA. This CDR3 is built from 16 residues.

This clone occurred a few times. V and J are TRBV27 and TRBJ1-1; no firm D call. Germline V gene sequence: CDR1 MNHEY, CDR2 SMNVEV (reference sequence). Trimming pared 6 bases from V and 3 bases from J, leaving 20 bases between. This CDR3 contains 16 residues. The CDR3 loop reads CASSRNGILRDTEAFF. For the CDR3, the DNA is TGTGCCAGCAGCCGGAACGGGATTCTTAGGGACACTGAAGCTTTCTTT.

J is TRBJ1-3 and V is TRBV10-3; 7 bases fit TRBD1. V lost 4 bases to trimming and J lost 0 bases; unmatched junction nucleotides: 9. CDR1 and CDR2 (germline): ENHRY, SYGVKD. The CDR3 spans 17 residues. In nucleotides, the CDR3 is TGTGCCATCAGTGGCACGACAGGGCAAACCTCTGGAAACACCATATATTTT. It encodes CAISGTTGQTSGNTIYF.

V usage is TRBV19 and J usage is TRBJ2-3; 12 bases match TRBD2. The CDR3 contains 18 residues. The J segment lost 0 bases and the V segment lost 7 bases, leaving 11 bases of the junction unmatched. CDR1 is LNHDA and CDR2 is SQIVND in the germline V gene (reference sequence). CDR3 nucleotide sequence: TGTGCCAGTACCGCCGGACTAGCGGGAACCCCTAGCACAGATACGCAGTATTTT. As protein: CASTAGLAGTPSTDTQYF.

This clone came up a few times. The rearrangement links TRBV4-3 to TRBJ2-3; D perhaps matches TRBD2 (5 bases). Germline values: CDR1 LGHNA, CDR2 YSLEER. The V end was cut by 0 bases, the J end by 6 bases, with 13 bases between. The CDR3 totals 15 residues. Here the CDR3 DNA reads TGCGCCAGCAGCCAAGAGGACGCGGGTCGGGATACGCAGTATTTT. Translated: CASSQEDAGRDTQYF.

CDR3 sequence: CAWSDPVIAGSSYNEQFF. In DNA, the CDR3 is TGTGCCTGGAGTGACCCGGTGATAGCGGGTAGCTCCTACAATGAGCAGTTCTTC. V gene TRBV30 combines with J gene TRBJ2-1; 7 nucleotides agree with TRBD2. The V and J ends lost 1 base and 0 bases, in that order; junction bases with no gene match: 12. Germline lookup yields CDR1 GTSNPN and CDR2 SVGIG (reference sequence). The CDR3 totals 18 residues. The full variable domain, in which reference TRBV30 and TRBJ2-1 provide the parts outside the CDR3, is SQTIHQWPATLVQPVGSPLSLECTVEGTSNPNLYWYRQAAGRGLQLLFYSVGIGQISSEVPQNLSASRPQDRQFILSSKKLLLSDSGFYLCAWSDPVIAGSSYNEQFFGPGTRLTVL.

The V and J genes are TRBV27 and TRBJ2-1, with TRBD1 as a possible D gene (5 bases). The CDR3 is made up of 18 amino acids. Germline lookup yields CDR1 MNHEY and CDR2 SMNVEV (reference sequence). Trimming pared 5 bases from V and 0 bases from J, leaving 20 bases between. The CDR3 DNA follows: TGTGCCAGCAGTCCTCTCTCCGGACAAATCGGCTCCTACAATGAGCAGTTCTTC. The encoded protein is CASSPLSGQIGSYNEQFF.

The chain is built from TRBV27 and TRBJ2-5; D is unclear. This CDR3 has 15 amino acids. Germline-derived CDR1 and CDR2 are MNHEY and SMNVEV (reference sequence). V shed 4 bases and J shed 0 bases, with 12 bases lying between them. This CDR3 is CASSSNTAYQETQYF. The CDR3 DNA reads as TGTGCCAGCAGTTCAAACACAGCTTACCAAGAGACCCAGTACTTC.

V gene TRBV18 combines with J gene TRBJ2-7, with D perhaps TRBD1 (6 bases). Trimming took off 5 bases at V and 0 bases at J, with 11 bases between the two ends. The CDR3 runs 14 residues. The germline CDR1 and CDR2 sequences are KGHSH and LQKENI. CDR3 bases: TGTGCCAGCTCAGTCGACAGGAACTCCTACGAGCAGTACTTC. It encodes CASSVDRNSYEQYF.

V usage is TRBV4-1 and J usage is TRBJ2-1; the D gene is possibly TRBD2 (5 bases). Per the germline V gene, CDR1 is MGHRA and CDR2 is YSYEKL. V gave up 10 bases and J gave up 7 bases, with 8 bases separating them. CDR3 size: 10 residues. CDR3 bases: TGCGCCACGGGATTGAATGAGCAGTTCTTC. Its translation: CATGLNEQFF.

This clone was counted once. Other DNA sequences in this specimen translate into the identical CDR3. This chain links TRBV5-1 with TRBJ1-1, with 8 bases fitting TRBD1. CDR3 length: 14 amino acids. In germline, CDR1 is SGHRS, CDR2 YFSETQ. V lost 2 bases to trimming and J lost 5 bases; unmatched junction nucleotides: 5. The CDR3: CASSLAGGFTEAFF. In nucleotides, the CDR3 is TGCGCCAGCAGCTTAGCAGGGGGCTTTACTGAAGCTTTCTTT.

The genes are TRBV27 and TRBJ2-1; 12 bases are a match to TRBD2. There are 17 residues in the CDR3. The V segment lost 2 bases and the J segment 6 bases; nucleotides outside the gene matches: 8. Looked up from germline, CDR1 is MNHEY and CDR2 is SMNVEV (reference sequence). This CDR3 is CASSLVSSGGAGNEQFF. CDR3 coding DNA: TGTGCCAGCAGTTTAGTGTCTAGCGGGGGGGCTGGCAATGAGCAGTTCTTC.